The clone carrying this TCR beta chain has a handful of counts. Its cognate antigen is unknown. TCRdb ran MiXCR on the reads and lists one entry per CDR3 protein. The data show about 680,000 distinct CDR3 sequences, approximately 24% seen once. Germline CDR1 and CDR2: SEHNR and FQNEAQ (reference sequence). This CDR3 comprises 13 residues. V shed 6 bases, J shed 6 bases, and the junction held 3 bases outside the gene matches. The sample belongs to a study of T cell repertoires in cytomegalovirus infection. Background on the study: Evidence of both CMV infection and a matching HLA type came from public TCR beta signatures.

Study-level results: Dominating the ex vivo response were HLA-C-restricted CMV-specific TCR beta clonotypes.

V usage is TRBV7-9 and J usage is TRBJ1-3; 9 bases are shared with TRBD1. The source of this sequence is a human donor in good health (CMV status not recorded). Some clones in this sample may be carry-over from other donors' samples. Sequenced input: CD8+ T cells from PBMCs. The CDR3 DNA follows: TGTGCCAGCAGGGGACAGGGAGAAAACACCATATATTTT. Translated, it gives CASRGQGENTIYF.